The 27 T cell receptor beta chains in this list originate from one sample, sequenced in a study of shared clonotypes between healthy human individuals. Libraries were prepared by immunoSEQ multiplex PCR; TCRdb keeps only in-frame clonotypes and omits some of them. This sample has 500,000 to 700,000 clones, with about 95% found just once. CD45RO-negative cells were positively selected for CCR7, leaving out terminally differentiated effector memory CD45RA+ cells. Sequencing was performed on naive CD8+ T cells sorted from blood. These receptors came from a woman between 25 and 40 years old in good health.

This chain uses TRBV6-5 with TRBJ2-1, with 7 positions matching TRBD1. This CDR3 spans 13 amino acids. CDR1 MNHEY and CDR2 SVGAGI come from the germline V gene. The V gene end was trimmed by 2 bases and the J gene end by 9 bases; junction bases not matched to a gene: 4. Here the CDR3 reads CASSYEGASEQFF. CDR3 nucleotide sequence: TGTGCCAGCAGTTACGAGGGGGCGTCTGAGCAGTTCTTC.

This chain connects TRBV27 to TRBJ2-1, with TRBD2 matching 13 bases. The length of the CDR3 is 16 residues. Trimming took 6 bases from V and 10 from J; bases not matched to a gene: 12. From germline, CDR1 is MNHEY and CDR2 SMNVEV (reference sequence). The CDR3 protein is CASRSASGLAGLEQFF. CDR3 nucleotides: TGTGCCAGCAGATCAGCGTCGGGACTAGCGGGATTGGAGCAGTTCTTC.

V gene TRBV25-1 combines with J gene TRBJ1-1; no clear D gene. The CDR3 has 13 residues. Germline-derived CDR1 and CDR2 are MGHDK and SYGVNS. Trimming took off 4 bases at V and 7 bases at J, with 13 bases between the two ends. The CDR3 DNA reads as TGTGCCAGCAGTGTGGGAGGAGCTGTTGAAGCTTTCTTT. Amino acids: CASSVGGAVEAFF.

The rearrangement uses TRBV27 and TRBJ2-2; D is unclear. The CDR3 is 14 amino acids. V lost 7 bases and J 5 bases, leaving 14 bases between the germline ends. Germline V gene lookup returns CDR1 MNHEY and CDR2 SMNVEV (reference sequence). The DNA of the CDR3 is TGTGCCAGCACCCACCTTCCCCCGACCGGGGAGCTGTTTTTT. It yields the protein CASTHLPPTGELFF.

The V gene is TRBV4-1, the J gene TRBJ2-3; D remains ambiguous. V lost 4 bases and J lost 4, with 6 bases in between. Germline CDR1 MGHRA, CDR2 YSYEKL. The CDR3 is 12 amino acids. CDR3 region: CASSLLPDTQYF. CDR3 nucleotides: TGCGCCAGCAGCCTCCTTCCAGATACGCAGTATTTT.

The chain joins TRBV15 to TRBJ1-4, with 7 bases fitting TRBD1. The CDR3 sequence is 17 residues long. CDR1 and CDR2 from the germline V gene are LNHNV and YYDKDF (reference sequence). Trimming removed 5 bases from V and 2 bases from J; junction bases left unmatched: 11. The CDR3 bases are TGTGCCACCAGCGGACCATGGGAGACAGGGACTAATGAAAAACTGTTTTTT. Translating it yields CATSGPWETGTNEKLFF.

The chain links TRBV29-1 to TRBJ2-5; TRBD1 aligns across 10 bases. With the DNA end fitting TRBJ2-7 better, the J assignment may be wrong. From germline, CDR1 is SQVTM and CDR2 ANQGSEA. The CDR3 consists of 13 residues. In DNA form, the CDR3 reads TGCAGCGTTGAGAGGACAGGGGGGGACGAGCAGTACTTC. This encodes CSVERTGGDEQYF.

This chain joins TRBV6-1 and TRBJ2-7, with 8 bases identical to TRBD1. V lost 6 bases to trimming and J lost 5 bases; unmatched junction nucleotides: 9. Germline-derived CDR1 and CDR2 are MNHNS and SASEGT. CDR3 length: 14 residues. In nucleotides, the CDR3 is TGTGCCAGCAGAGGCAGGGGGCAGGTCAACGAGCAGTACTTC. Amino acids: CASRGRGQVNEQYF.

The chain has TRBV5-6 and TRBJ2-7, with 11 bases matching TRBD2. From germline, CDR1 is SGHDT and CDR2 YYEEEE. The CDR3 consists of 16 residues. V lost 0 bases, J lost 2 bases, and 4 bases stayed unmatched. The chain's CDR3 is CASSLGGLAGAYEQYF. In DNA form, the CDR3 reads TGTGCCAGCAGCTTGGGCGGACTAGCGGGTGCCTACGAGCAGTACTTC.

CDR3 region: CASSLGLAGINEQFF. The CDR3 bases are TGTGCCAGCAGTTTAGGACTAGCGGGAATAAATGAGCAGTTCTTC. The rearrangement links TRBV27 to TRBJ2-1; 12 bases fit TRBD2. The CDR3 covers 15 residues. V shed 2 bases and J 7 bases; nucleotides not matched to a gene: 3. Germline assignment: CDR1 MNHEY and CDR2 SMNVEV (reference sequence).

V usage is TRBV10-2 and J usage is TRBJ2-1; D not certain. The CDR3 spans 14 residues. V was shortened by 3 bases and J by 0 bases, with 6 bases between the two germline ends. Per germline, CDR1 WSHSY and CDR2 SAAADI. The CDR3 loop is CASSDRNSYNEQFF. CDR3 bases: TGCGCCAGCAGTGATCGCAACTCCTACAATGAGCAGTTCTTC.

The rearrangement joins TRBV27 to TRBJ2-7; D is unclear. Germline lookup yields CDR1 MNHEY and CDR2 SMNVEV (reference sequence). The CDR3 runs 15 residues. V was trimmed by 6 bases and J by 0 bases, leaving 15 bases between them. In DNA, the CDR3 is TGTGCCAGCAGCTCCCCTACAGCTAGCTCCTACGAGCAGTACTTC. Its translation: CASSSPTASSYEQYF.

This sequence joins TRBV7-9 and TRBJ2-7, with D possibly being TRBD2 (6 bases). Germline CDR1 reads SEHNR; CDR2 reads FQNEAQ (reference sequence). Between the trimmed V and J ends, which lost 4 bases and 4 bases, there was a span of 14 bases. The CDR3 totals 14 residues. CDR3 sequence reads: CASSSGLLVYEQYF. As DNA, the CDR3 is TGTGCCAGCAGCTCGGGACTTCTAGTATACGAGCAGTACTTC.

V gene TRBV11-2 combines with J gene TRBJ1-1; TRBD1 might be the D (5 bases). Germline V gene data show CDR1 as SGHAT and CDR2 as FQNNGV. Trimming left V 4 bases short and J 5 bases short, with 11 bases between. This CDR3 spans 13 amino acids. The CDR3 reads CASSWVGGTEAFF. DNA of the CDR3: TGTGCCAGCAGCTGGGTCGGGGGGACTGAAGCTTTCTTT.

J is TRBJ2-1 and V is TRBV28; 9 bases agree with TRBD2. In germline, CDR1 is MDHEN, CDR2 SYDVKM. The CDR3 extends over 17 amino acids. After removal of 4 bases from V and 3 bases from J, the junction contained 10 bases not matched to a gene. CDR3 protein: CASSSPLAGVGYNEQFF. In nucleotides, the CDR3 is TGTGCCAGCAGTTCCCCCTTAGCGGGAGTCGGCTACAATGAGCAGTTCTTC.

The chain is built from TRBV4-1 and TRBJ1-5; possible D gene TRBD1, 6 bases. This CDR3 has 14 amino acids. Germline lookup yields CDR1 MGHRA and CDR2 YSYEKL. Trimming removed 1 base from V and 7 bases from J, with 11 bases in between. This CDR3 is CASSQVADRQPQHF. For the CDR3, the DNA is TGCGCCAGCAGCCAAGTAGCGGACAGACAGCCCCAGCATTTT.

Note on this clone: Its ends do not fully match the called genes, so a read error is possible. The chain has TRBV28 and TRBJ1-2; D unclear. The germline gives CDR1 MDHEN, CDR2 SYDVKM. This CDR3 is built from 14 residues. CDR3 sequence reads: CASSLWPWELGYTF. The CDR3, as DNA: TGTGCCAGCAGCTTATGGCCCTGGGAGCTTGGCTACACCTTC.

This rearrangement joins TRBV5-4 to TRBJ2-7; D gene uncertain. Trimming pared 0 bases from V and 2 bases from J, leaving 6 bases between. Germline V gene data show CDR1 as SGHNT and CDR2 as YYREEE (reference sequence). The length of the CDR3 is 13 residues. Here the CDR3 reads CASSLERTYEQYF. The CDR3 nucleotides are TGTGCCAGCAGCTTGGAACGGACCTACGAGCAGTACTTC.

CDR3 residues: CASSVDGSGWDGYTF. In DNA form, the CDR3 reads TGTGCCAGCAGCGTAGACGGTTCGGGTTGGGATGGCTACACCTTC. The chain carries TRBV9 and TRBJ1-2; D uncertain. The germline V gene encodes CDR1 SGDLS and CDR2 YYNGEE. The CDR3 contains 15 residues. Trimming removed 0 bases from V and 6 bases from J, with 15 bases in between.

The gene calls are TRBV10-2 and TRBJ2-7; D is ambiguous. There are 13 residues in the CDR3. Trimming removed 5 bases at V and 2 bases at J, with 10 bases between. Germline assignment: CDR1 WSHSY and CDR2 SAAADI. CDR3 nucleotide sequence: TGCGCCAGCAGTTCATCTCCGCCCTACGAGCAGTACTTC. This sequence encodes CASSSSPPYEQYF.

The chain links TRBV28 to TRBJ2-7; TRBD2 agrees at 11 bases. This CDR3 contains 15 residues. Unmatched junction bases numbered 9, after V lost 7 bases and J lost 4 bases. From germline, CDR1 is MDHEN and CDR2 SYDVKM. The chain's CDR3 is CASTKIAGGPYEQYF. Here the CDR3 DNA reads TGTGCCAGCACCAAAATAGCGGGAGGGCCTTACGAGCAGTACTTC.

In the case of this clone: This sample includes further DNA sequences coding for the same CDR3. The chain couples TRBV9 to TRBJ2-7; no firm D call. The germline V gene encodes CDR1 SGDLS and CDR2 YYNGEE. The CDR3 has 12 residues. V was cut by 3 bases and J by 0 bases, with 4 bases left in between. CDR3: CASSGPSYEQYF. The CDR3 bases are TGTGCCAGCAGCGGGCCCTCCTACGAGCAGTACTTC. Drawing the rest from reference TRBV9 and TRBJ2-7, the complete variable domain is DSGVTQTPKHLITATGQRVTLRCSPRSGDLSVYWYQQSLDQGLQFLIQYYNGEERAKGNILERFSAQQFPDLHSELNLSSLELGDSALYFCASSGPSYEQYFGPGTRLTVT.

This chain joins TRBV4-1 and TRBJ2-7; D gene ambiguous. Germline V gene lookup returns CDR1 MGHRA and CDR2 YSYEKL. This CDR3 has 13 residues. V dropped 1 base and J dropped 8 bases, with 12 bases sitting between them. The CDR3, as DNA: TGCGCCAGCAGCCAAGCCCTCATGGTCCAGCAGTACTTC. This encodes CASSQALMVQQYF.

CDR3 DNA: TGTGCCAGCAGCGAGGAGGGGGCTGGGGGTCAGCCCCAGCATTTT. Translating gives CASSEEGAGGQPQHF. V is TRBV9 and J is TRBJ1-5; TRBD1 aligns across 7 bases. CDR3 size: 15 residues. From germline, CDR1 is SGDLS and CDR2 YYNGEE. After removal of 3 bases from V and 6 bases from J, the junction contained 9 bases not matched to a gene.

The gene calls are TRBV19 and TRBJ2-7; the D gene could be TRBD1 or TRBD2 (7 bases each). Germline V CDR1 and CDR2: LNHDA, SQIVND (reference sequence). V was pared by 9 bases and J by 5 bases, with 26 bases between. CDR3 size: 16 residues. The DNA of the CDR3 is TGTGCCAGCCCCAGGGGGGGGACTCTCCAAACCGACGAGCAGTACTTC. Translating it yields CASPRGGTLQTDEQYF.

The rearrangement joins TRBV21-1 to TRBJ2-7. TRBV21-1 is reported as a pseudogene. The CDR3 is 12 residues long. For the CDR3, the DNA is TGTGCCAGCAGCAAAGAGAGGGGCGAGCAGTACTTC. This gives the protein CASSKERGEQYF.

This chain uses TRBV7-9 with TRBJ2-1; TRBD1 matches 7 bases. CDR3 length: 15 residues. The germline V gene encodes CDR1 SEHNR and CDR2 FQNEAQ (reference sequence). With V trimmed by 1 base and J by 2 bases, 2 bases remained unmatched. The CDR3 DNA sequence: TGTGCCAGCAGCTTAGGGACAGGAACCTACAATGAGCAGTTCTTC. Translating it yields CASSLGTGTYNEQFF.